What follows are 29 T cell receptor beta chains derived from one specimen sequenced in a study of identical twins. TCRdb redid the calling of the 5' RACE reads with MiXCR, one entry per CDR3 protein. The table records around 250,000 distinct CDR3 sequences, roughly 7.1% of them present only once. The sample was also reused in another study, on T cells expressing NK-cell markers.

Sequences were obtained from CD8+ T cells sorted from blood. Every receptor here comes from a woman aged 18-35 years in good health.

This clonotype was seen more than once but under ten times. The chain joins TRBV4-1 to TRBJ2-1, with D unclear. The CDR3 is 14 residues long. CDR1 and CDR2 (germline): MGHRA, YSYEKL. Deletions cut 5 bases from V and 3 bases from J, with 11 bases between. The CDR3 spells CASSSYGGYNEQFF. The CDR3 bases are TGCGCCAGCAGCTCTTACGGCGGCTACAATGAGCAGTTCTTC.

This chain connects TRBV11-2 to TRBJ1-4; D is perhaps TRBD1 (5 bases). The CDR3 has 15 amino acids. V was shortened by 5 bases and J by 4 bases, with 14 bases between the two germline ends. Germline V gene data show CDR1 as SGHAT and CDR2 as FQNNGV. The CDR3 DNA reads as TGTGCCAGCAGCCCAAGGGACGGTGGTAATGAAAAACTGTTTTTT. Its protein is CASSPRDGGNEKLFF. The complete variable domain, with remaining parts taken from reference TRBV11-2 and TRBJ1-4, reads EAGVAQSPRYKIIEKRQSVAFWCNPISGHATLYWYQQILGQGPKLLIQFQNNGVVDDSQLPKDRFSAERLKGVDSTLKIQPAKLEDSAVYLCASSPRDGGNEKLFFGSGTQLSVL.

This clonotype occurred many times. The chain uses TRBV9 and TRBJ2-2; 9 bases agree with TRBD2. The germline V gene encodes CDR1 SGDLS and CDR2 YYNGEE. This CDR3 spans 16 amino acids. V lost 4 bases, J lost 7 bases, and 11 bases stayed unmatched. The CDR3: CASSFGAGGPNGELFF. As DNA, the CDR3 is TGTGCCAGCAGCTTCGGCGCGGGGGGGCCAAACGGGGAGCTGTTTTTT.

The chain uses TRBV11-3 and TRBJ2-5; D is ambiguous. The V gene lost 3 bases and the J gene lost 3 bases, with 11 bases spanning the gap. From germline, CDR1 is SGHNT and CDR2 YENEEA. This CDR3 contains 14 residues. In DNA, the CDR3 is TGTGCCAGCAGCTTTTGGACGGGCGAAGAGACCCAGTACTTC. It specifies CASSFWTGEETQYF.

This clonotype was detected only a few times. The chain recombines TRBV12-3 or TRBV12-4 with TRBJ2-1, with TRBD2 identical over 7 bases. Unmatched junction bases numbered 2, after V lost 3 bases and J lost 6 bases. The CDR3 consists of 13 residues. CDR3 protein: CASSFGRLNEQFF. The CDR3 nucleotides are TGTGCCAGCAGTTTCGGGAGGCTCAATGAGCAGTTCTTC.

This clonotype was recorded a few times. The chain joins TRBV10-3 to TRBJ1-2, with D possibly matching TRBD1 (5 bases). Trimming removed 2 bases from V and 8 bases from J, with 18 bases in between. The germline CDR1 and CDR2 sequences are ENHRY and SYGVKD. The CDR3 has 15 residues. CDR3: CAISEREGRIYGYTF. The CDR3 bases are TGTGCCATCAGTGAGAGGGAGGGGAGAATTTACGGCTACACCTTC.

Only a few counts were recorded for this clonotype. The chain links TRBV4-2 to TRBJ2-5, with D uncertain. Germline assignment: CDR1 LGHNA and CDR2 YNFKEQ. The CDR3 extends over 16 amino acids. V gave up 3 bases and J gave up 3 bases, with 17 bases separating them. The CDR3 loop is CASSHLVSPTEETQYF. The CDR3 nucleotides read TGTGCCAGCAGCCATCTAGTTTCCCCTACGGAAGAGACCCAGTACTTC.

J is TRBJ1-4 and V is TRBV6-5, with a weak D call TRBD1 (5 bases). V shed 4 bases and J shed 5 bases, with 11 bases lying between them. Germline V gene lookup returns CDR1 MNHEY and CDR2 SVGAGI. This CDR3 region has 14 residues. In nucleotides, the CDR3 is TGTGCCAGCAGTTCGGGACGGATCAATGAAAAACTGTTTTTT. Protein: CASSSGRINEKLFF.

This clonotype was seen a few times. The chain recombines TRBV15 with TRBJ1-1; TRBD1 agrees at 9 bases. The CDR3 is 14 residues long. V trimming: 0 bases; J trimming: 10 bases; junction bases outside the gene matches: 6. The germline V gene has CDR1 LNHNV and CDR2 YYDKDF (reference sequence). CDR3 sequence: CATSRDGQGYRAFF. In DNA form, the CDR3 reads TGTGCCACCAGCAGAGATGGACAGGGGTATCGAGCTTTCTTT.

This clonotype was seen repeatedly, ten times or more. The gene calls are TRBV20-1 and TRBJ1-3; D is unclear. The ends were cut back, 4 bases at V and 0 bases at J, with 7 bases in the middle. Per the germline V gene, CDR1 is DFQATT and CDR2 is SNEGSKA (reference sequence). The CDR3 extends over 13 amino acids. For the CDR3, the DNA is TGCAGTGCTATAAGTAGCTCTGGAAACACCATATATTTT. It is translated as CSAISSSGNTIYF.

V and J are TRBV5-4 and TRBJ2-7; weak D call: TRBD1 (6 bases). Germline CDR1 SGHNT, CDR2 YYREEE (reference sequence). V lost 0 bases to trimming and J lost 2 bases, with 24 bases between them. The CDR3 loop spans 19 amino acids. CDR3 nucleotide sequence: TGTGCCAGCAGCTTGGCCCCCTCCGGGATCACAGGGACCCCCTACGAGCAGTACTTC. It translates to CASSLAPSGITGTPYEQYF.

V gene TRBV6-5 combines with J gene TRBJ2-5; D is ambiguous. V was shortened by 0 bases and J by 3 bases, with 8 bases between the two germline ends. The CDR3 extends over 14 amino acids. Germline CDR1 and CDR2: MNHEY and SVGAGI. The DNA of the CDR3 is TGTGCCAGCAGTTACTCGTCACTCGAAGAGACCCAGTACTTC. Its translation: CASSYSSLEETQYF.

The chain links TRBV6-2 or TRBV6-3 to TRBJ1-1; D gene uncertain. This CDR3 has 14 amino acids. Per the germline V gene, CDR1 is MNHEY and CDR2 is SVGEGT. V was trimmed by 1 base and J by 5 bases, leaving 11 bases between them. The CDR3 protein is CASSYWGGDTEAFF. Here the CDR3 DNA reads TGTGCCAGCAGTTACTGGGGAGGAGATACTGAAGCTTTCTTT.

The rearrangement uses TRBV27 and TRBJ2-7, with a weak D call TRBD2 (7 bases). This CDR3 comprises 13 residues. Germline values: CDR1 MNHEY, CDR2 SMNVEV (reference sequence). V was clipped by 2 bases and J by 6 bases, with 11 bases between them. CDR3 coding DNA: TGTGCCAGCAGTTTAGGGGGGGGGCGCGAGCAGTACTTC. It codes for CASSLGGGREQYF.

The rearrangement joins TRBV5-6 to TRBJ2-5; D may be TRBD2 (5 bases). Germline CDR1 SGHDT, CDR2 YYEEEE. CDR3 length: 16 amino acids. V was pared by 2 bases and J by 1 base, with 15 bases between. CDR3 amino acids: CASSFFPREGQETQYF. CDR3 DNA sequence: TGTGCCAGCAGCTTTTTTCCCCGAGAGGGCCAAGAGACCCAGTACTTC.

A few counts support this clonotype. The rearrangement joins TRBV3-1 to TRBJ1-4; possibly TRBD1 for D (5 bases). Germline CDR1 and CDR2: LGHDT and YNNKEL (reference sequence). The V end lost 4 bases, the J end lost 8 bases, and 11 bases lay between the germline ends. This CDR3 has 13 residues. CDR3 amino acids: CASSRLDREKLFF. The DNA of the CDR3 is TGTGCCAGCAGCCGGCTTGACAGAGAAAAACTGTTTTTT.

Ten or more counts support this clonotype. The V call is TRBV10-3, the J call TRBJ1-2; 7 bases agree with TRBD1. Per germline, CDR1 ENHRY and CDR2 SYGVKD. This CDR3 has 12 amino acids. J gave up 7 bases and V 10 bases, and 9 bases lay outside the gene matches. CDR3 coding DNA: TGTGCCAACAGGGGAGATGTGTTTGGCTACACCTTC. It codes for CANRGDVFGYTF.

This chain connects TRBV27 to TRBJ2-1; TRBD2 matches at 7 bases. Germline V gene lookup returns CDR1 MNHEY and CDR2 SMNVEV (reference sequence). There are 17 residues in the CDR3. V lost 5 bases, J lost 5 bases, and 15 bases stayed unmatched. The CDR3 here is CASSPEMGRGSHNEQFF. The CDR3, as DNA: TGTGCCAGCAGTCCCGAAATGGGGAGGGGTAGCCACAATGAGCAGTTCTTC.

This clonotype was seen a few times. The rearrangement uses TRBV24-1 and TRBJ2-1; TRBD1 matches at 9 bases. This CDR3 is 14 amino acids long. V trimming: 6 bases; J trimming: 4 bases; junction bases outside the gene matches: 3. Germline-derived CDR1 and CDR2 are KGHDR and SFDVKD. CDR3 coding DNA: TGTGCCACCAGTCCGGGACAGGGATACAATGAGCAGTTCTTC. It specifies CATSPGQGYNEQFF.

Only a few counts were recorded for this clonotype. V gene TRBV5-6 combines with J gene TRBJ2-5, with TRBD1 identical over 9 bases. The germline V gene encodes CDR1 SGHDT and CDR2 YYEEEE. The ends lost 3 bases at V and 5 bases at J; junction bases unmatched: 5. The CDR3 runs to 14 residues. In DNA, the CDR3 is TGTGCCAGCAGCTGGGGGACAGGGACGGAGACCCAGTACTTC. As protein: CASSWGTGTETQYF. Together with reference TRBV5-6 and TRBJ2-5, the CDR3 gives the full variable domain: DAGVTQSPTHLIKTRGQQVTLRCSPKSGHDTVSWYQQALGQGPQFIFQYYEEEERQRGNFPDRFSGHQFPNYSSELNVNALLLGDSALYLCASSWGTGTETQYFGPGTRLLVL.

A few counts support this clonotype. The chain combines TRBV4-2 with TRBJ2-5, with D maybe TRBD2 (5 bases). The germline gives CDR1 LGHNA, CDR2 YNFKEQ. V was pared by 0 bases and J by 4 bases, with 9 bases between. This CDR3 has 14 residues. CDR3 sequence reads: CASSQETTRETQYF. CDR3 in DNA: TGTGCCAGCAGCCAAGAGACTACACGAGAGACCCAGTACTTC.

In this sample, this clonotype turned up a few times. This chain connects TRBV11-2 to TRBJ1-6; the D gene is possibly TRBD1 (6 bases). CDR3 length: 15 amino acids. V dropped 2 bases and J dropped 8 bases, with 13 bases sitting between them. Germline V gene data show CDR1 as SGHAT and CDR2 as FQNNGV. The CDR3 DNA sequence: TGTGCCAGCAGCTTAATAGGTAGGGGGGATTCACCCCTCCACTTT. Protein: CASSLIGRGDSPLHF.

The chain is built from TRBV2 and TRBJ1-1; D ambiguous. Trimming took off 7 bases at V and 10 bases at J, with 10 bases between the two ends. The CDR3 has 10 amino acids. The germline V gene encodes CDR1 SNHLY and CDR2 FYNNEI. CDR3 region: CASTFRGAFF. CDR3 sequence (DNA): TGTGCCAGCACATTCCGGGGAGCTTTCTTT.

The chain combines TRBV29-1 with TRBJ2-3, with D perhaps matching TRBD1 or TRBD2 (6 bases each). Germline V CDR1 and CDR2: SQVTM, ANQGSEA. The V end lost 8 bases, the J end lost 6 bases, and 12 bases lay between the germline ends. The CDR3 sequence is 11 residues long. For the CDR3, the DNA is TGCAGCACCTGGAGGGGGGATACGCAGTATTTT. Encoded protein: CSTWRGDTQYF.

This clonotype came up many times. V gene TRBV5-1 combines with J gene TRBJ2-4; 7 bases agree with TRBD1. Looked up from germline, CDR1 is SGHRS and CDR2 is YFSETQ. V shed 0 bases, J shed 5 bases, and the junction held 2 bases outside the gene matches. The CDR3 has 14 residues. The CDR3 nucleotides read TGCGCCAGCAGCTTGGGGCAGGGGGAAAACATTCAGTACTTC. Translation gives CASSLGQGENIQYF.

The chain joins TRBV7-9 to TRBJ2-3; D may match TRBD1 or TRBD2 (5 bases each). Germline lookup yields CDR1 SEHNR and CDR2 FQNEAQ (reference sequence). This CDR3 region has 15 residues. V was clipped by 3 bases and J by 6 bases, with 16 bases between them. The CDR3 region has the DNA TGTGCCAGCAGCTTTCGGGACGCCGGGGTGGATACGCAGTATTTT. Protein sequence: CASSFRDAGVDTQYF.

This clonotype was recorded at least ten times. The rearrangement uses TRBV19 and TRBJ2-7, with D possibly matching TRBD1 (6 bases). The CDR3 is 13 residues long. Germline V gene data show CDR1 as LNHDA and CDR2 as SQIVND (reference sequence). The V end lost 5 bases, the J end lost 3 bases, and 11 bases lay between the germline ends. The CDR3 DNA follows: TGTGCCAGTAGTCCCGGACAGAACTACGAGCAGTACTTC. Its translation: CASSPGQNYEQYF.

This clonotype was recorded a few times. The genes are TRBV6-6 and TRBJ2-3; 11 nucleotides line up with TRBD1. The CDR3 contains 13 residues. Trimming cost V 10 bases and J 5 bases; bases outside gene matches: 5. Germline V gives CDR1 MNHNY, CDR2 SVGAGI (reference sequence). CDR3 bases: TGTGCCACCCGGGACAGGGGGTTAGATACGCAGTATTTT. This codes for CATRDRGLDTQYF.

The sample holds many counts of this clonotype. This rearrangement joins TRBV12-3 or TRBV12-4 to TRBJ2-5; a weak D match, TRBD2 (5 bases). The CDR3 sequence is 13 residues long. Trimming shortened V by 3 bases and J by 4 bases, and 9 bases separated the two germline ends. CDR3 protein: CASSLVGLETQYF. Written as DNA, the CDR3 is TGTGCCAGCAGTTTGGTCGGACTAGAGACCCAGTACTTC.